What follows are 16 T cell receptor beta chains derived from one specimen sequenced in a study of blood T cell repertoires in COVID-19. The assay was immunoSEQ multiplex PCR, and TCRdb's table has in-frame clones only and misses some. The sample carries some 93,000 clones, 75% to 90% recorded once. The sample consisted of peripheral blood. The receptors were sampled from a man between 60 and 75 years old with acute or convalescent COVID-19.

V and J are TRBV11-2 and TRBJ2-5; weak D call: TRBD1 (5 bases). Germline V gene data show CDR1 as SGHAT and CDR2 as FQNNGV. V was cut by 1 base and J by 6 bases, with 21 bases left in between. The CDR3 spans 17 residues. In DNA, the CDR3 is TGTGCCAGCAGCTTAGGGGCCCGGCAGGGTGCTTGGAAGACCCAGTACTTC. Its protein product is CASSLGARQGAWKTQYF.

This chain joins TRBV6-2 or TRBV6-3 and TRBJ2-3, with 12 bases that match TRBD2. There are 15 residues in the CDR3. J lost 4 bases, V lost 6 bases, and 5 bases had no gene match. Per germline, CDR1 MNHEY and CDR2 SVGEGT. The DNA for the CDR3 is TGTGCCAGCAGCACGGGGACTAGCGGGCCAGATACGCAGTATTTT. This codes for CASSTGTSGPDTQYF.

This sequence joins TRBV27 and TRBJ1-2; D gene ambiguous. Germline V gives CDR1 MNHEY, CDR2 SMNVEV (reference sequence). This CDR3 comprises 13 residues. V lost 4 bases to trimming and J lost 8 bases, with 14 bases between them. CDR3 sequence: CASSSYRLWGYTF. DNA for the CDR3: TGTGCCAGCAGTTCCTATCGTCTATGGGGCTACACCTTC.

The V gene is TRBV19, the J gene TRBJ2-5; TRBD2 matches 9 bases. CDR3 length: 15 amino acids. V was clipped by 4 bases and J by 5 bases; unmatched bases: 8. The germline V gene encodes CDR1 LNHDA and CDR2 SQIVND (reference sequence). CDR3 DNA sequence: TGTGCCAGTAGTAGTTTAGCGGGGGCAAGGGAGACCCAGTACTTC. Translating it yields CASSSLAGARETQYF.

This chain links TRBV27 with TRBJ1-1, with TRBD1 matching 11 bases. Germline trimming cut 5 bases from V and 5 bases from J; bases unmatched to any gene: 10. Germline V gene lookup returns CDR1 MNHEY and CDR2 SMNVEV (reference sequence). This CDR3 region has 16 residues. CDR3 region: CASSPYGTGGGTEAFF. The CDR3 nucleotides are TGTGCCAGCAGTCCATACGGGACAGGGGGAGGAACTGAAGCTTTCTTT.

This rearrangement joins TRBV5-1 to TRBJ2-7, with 9 positions matching TRBD2. This CDR3 spans 15 amino acids. V gave up 4 bases and J gave up 6 bases; unmatched junction bases: 11. The V gene's germline CDR1 is SGHRS and CDR2 YFSETQ. The CDR3 reads CASSTDASGNREQYF. The CDR3 coding sequence is TGCGCCAGCAGCACGGATGCTAGCGGGAATCGCGAGCAGTACTTC.

This clone was seen once. CDR3 amino acids: CASSVVQGTVDEQFF. The DNA for the CDR3 is TGTGCCAGCAGCGTAGTGCAGGGGACAGTTGATGAGCAGTTCTTC. The rearrangement joins TRBV9 to TRBJ2-1, with 7 bases lining up with TRBD1. This CDR3 is built from 15 residues. Losses at the gene ends were 0 bases for V and 8 bases for J; bases not matched to a gene: 8. Germline V gene data show CDR1 as SGDLS and CDR2 as YYNGEE.

There are a few counts of this clone. The chain employs TRBV10-3 and TRBJ2-1; 8 nucleotides align to TRBD1. This CDR3 comprises 13 residues. With 10 bases clipped from V and 6 bases from J, the junction kept 8 bases outside the gene matches. The germline gives CDR1 ENHRY, CDR2 SYGVKD. This CDR3 is CATRGRIGNEQFF. The CDR3 DNA sequence: TGTGCCACCAGGGGGCGGATTGGCAATGAGCAGTTCTTC.

The genes are TRBV5-1 and TRBJ2-7; D is possibly TRBD1 (6 bases). V gave up 4 bases and J gave up 4 bases, with 15 bases separating them. The CDR3 totals 14 residues. CDR1 and CDR2 from the germline V gene are SGHRS and YFSETQ. The CDR3 region has the DNA TGCGCCAGCAGCCACACAGGGTCCTCGTACGAGCAGTACTTC. Protein: CASSHTGSSYEQYF.

V usage is TRBV1 and J usage is TRBJ1-2. TRBV1 is an annotated pseudogene. The CDR3 spans 17 residues. The CDR3 DNA follows: TGCACCAGCAGCCCTTTACAGTCGCCGGGGAAATTTCGTGGCTACACCTTC. This encodes CTSSPLQSPGKFRGYTF.

The chain carries TRBV28 and TRBJ2-3; TRBD1 might be the D (5 bases). There are 17 residues in the CDR3. V was trimmed by 4 bases and J by 2 bases, leaving 19 bases between them. Germline V gives CDR1 MDHEN, CDR2 SYDVKM. CDR3 DNA sequence: TGTGCCAGCAGTTCCCCGGTTTTAGGGGTCGACACAGATACGCAGTATTTT. This gives the protein CASSSPVLGVDTDTQYF. The complete variable domain, with remaining parts taken from reference TRBV28 and TRBJ2-3, reads DVKVTQSSRYLVKRTGEKVFLECVQDMDHENMFWYRQDPGLGLRLIYFSYDVKMKEKGDIPEGYSVSREKKERFSLILESASTNQTSMYLCASSSPVLGVDTDTQYFGPGTRLTVL.

This clone was detected only a few times. The chain carries TRBV21-1 and TRBJ2-2; the table's D call, TRBD2, was not checked against the DNA. TRBV21-1 is a listed pseudogene. The CDR3 has 16 residues. Here the CDR3 DNA reads TGTGCCAGCAGCATAGGACTAGCGGGAGCCCCCGGGGAGCTGTTTTTT. This encodes CASSIGLAGAPGELFF.

The rearrangement joins TRBV3-1 (or the pseudogene TRBV3-2) to TRBJ1-5, with 7 bases aligning to TRBD1. The CDR3 runs to 17 residues. Germline loops: CDR1 LGHDT, CDR2 YNNKEL (reference sequence). With V trimmed by 2 bases and J by 2 bases, 9 bases remained unmatched. The DNA for the CDR3 is TGTGCCAGCAGCCAATACCCTCCTGACAGGGGCAATCAGCCCCAGCATTTT. Translation: CASSQYPPDRGNQPQHF.

The chain's CDR3 is CASSAGQPLAFF. Here the CDR3 DNA reads TGTGCCAGCAGCGCGGGACAGCCCTTAGCTTTCTTT. The V call is TRBV28, the J call TRBJ1-1; 7 bases are a match to TRBD1. The CDR3 consists of 12 residues. J gave up 10 bases and V 6 bases, and 8 bases lay outside the gene matches. Germline CDR1 and CDR2: MDHEN and SYDVKM.

This clone was observed once. This rearrangement joins TRBV6-7 to TRBJ2-2; D is possibly TRBD1 (6 bases). TRBV6-7 is labeled an ORF, and its function is uncertain. V lost 7 bases and J 0 bases, leaving 15 bases between the germline ends. The CDR3 is made up of 16 amino acids. For the CDR3, the DNA is TGTGCCAGCATCGCCTTAGACAGGACGAACACCGGGGAGCTGTTTTTT. Translating it yields CASIALDRTNTGELFF.

The CDR3 bases are TGTGCCAGCACCGAGAACGGCAGGTCCTATGGCTACACCTTC. Translation: CASTENGRSYGYTF. The genes are TRBV13 and TRBJ1-2; no clear D. V lost 7 bases and J lost 4, with 16 bases in between. This CDR3 is 14 amino acids long. Germline CDR1 and CDR2: PRHDT and FYEKMQ (reference sequence).